Presented here are 8 T cell receptor beta chains from one specimen sequenced in a study of blood T cells in healthy people across ages. Primers used in a second PCR of roughly 6 to 11 cycles were a sample-barcoded 5' primer and a J-beta primer mix. TCRdb reprocessed the 5' RACE reads via MiXCR and lists one record per CDR3 protein. The table lists roughly 1.6 million distinct CDR3 sequences, almost 35% of them singletons, with around 11% in the top ten. Sequencing was done on a sample of blood. The receptor source for this set is a woman in her twenties or thirties in good health.

This clonotype was seen only a few times. V and J are TRBV7-2 and TRBJ1-1; no firm D call. CDR1 is SGHTA and CDR2 is FQGNSA in the germline V gene. The V end lost 1 base, the J end lost 5 bases, and 14 bases lay between the germline ends. The CDR3 length is 15 residues. The DNA of the CDR3 is TGTGCCAGCAGCTTAGTTGCGGGTTCATCAACTGAAGCTTTCTTT. Amino acid sequence: CASSLVAGSSTEAFF.

This clonotype came up a few times. This sequence joins TRBV20-1 and TRBJ2-7, with 9 bases matching TRBD2. There are 15 residues in the CDR3. The germline V gene has CDR1 DFQATT and CDR2 SNEGSKA (reference sequence). V was pared by 5 bases and J by 0 bases, with 8 bases of the junction left unmatched. CDR3 sequence (DNA): TGCAGTGCTTCTAGCGGGACTTACTCCTCCTACGAGCAGTACTTC. Residues: CSASSGTYSSYEQYF.

The CDR3 sequence: CAIRGDISTDTQYF. In DNA form, the CDR3 reads TGTGCCATCCGTGGGGACATTAGTACAGATACGCAGTATTTT. The chain employs TRBV10-3 and TRBJ2-3, with a possible D match to TRBD1 (6 bases). CDR3 size: 14 residues. V was clipped by 8 bases and J by 3 bases, with 15 bases between them. The germline CDR1 and CDR2 sequences are ENHRY and SYGVKD.

The chain couples TRBV29-1 to TRBJ2-1; 7 bases fit TRBD2. Germline assignment: CDR1 SQVTM and CDR2 ANQGSEA. Unmatched junction bases numbered 6, after V lost 3 bases and J lost 7 bases. The CDR3 has 13 amino acids. The CDR3 sequence is CSVDVGGRNEQFF. CDR3 DNA sequence: TGCAGCGTTGATGTGGGGGGGAGGAATGAGCAGTTCTTC.

This clonotype was observed a handful of times. The chain carries TRBV6-2 or TRBV6-3 and TRBJ1-5, with a weak D call TRBD1 (6 bases). V shed 6 bases and J shed 3 bases, with 12 bases lying between them. The germline CDR1 and CDR2 sequences are MNHEY and SVGEGT. The CDR3 totals 14 residues. CDR3 sequence: CASRPQGNNQPQHF. CDR3 sequence (DNA): TGTGCCAGCAGGCCACAGGGAAACAATCAGCCCCAGCATTTT.

The J gene is TRBJ2-3, the V gene TRBV20-1; D remains ambiguous. Germline assignment: CDR1 DFQATT and CDR2 SNEGSKA (reference sequence). The V gene lost 5 bases and the J gene lost 6 bases, with 6 bases spanning the gap. The CDR3 runs to 10 residues. The CDR3: CSAPADTQYF. CDR3 DNA: TGCAGTGCTCCCGCGGATACGCAGTATTTT.

This clonotype was found a few times. CDR3 protein: CASSLGLSNTQYF. CDR3 bases: TGTGCCAGCAGCTTAGGACTATCCAATACGCAGTATTTT. The rearrangement links TRBV7-3 to TRBJ2-3; D is possibly TRBD2 (6 bases). The CDR3 length is 13 residues. With 2 bases removed from V and 7 bases from J, the gap between germline ends came to 10 bases. Germline V gene data show CDR1 as SGHTA and CDR2 as FQGTGA.

This clonotype has a single count. The chain joins TRBV5-1 to TRBJ2-7; 9 nucleotides match TRBD1. CDR1 is SGHRS, CDR2 YFSETQ, per germline. V lost 5 bases and J lost 5; bases outside the gene matches: 8. The CDR3 is 14 residues long. The CDR3 reads CASRDGQGCDEQYF. In nucleotides, the CDR3 is TGCGCCAGCAGGGATGGACAGGGGTGCGACGAGCAGTACTTC.